One and the same sample provided the 2 T cell receptor beta chains below, sequenced in a study of cytotoxic CD8 clonotypes in ibrutinib-treated CLL. Here immunoSEQ multiplex PCR was the method, and the copy in TCRdb shows in-frame clones only, minus some. The sample shows roughly 250,000 clones, under 80% of them seen only once. The sequencing used PBMCs, collected after 24 months of ibrutinib treatment. These receptors were collected from a human donor with chronic lymphocytic leukemia.

The chain joins TRBV5-1 to TRBJ1-5; the D gene is possibly TRBD1 (6 bases). The CDR3 loop spans 13 amino acids. The germline CDR1 and CDR2 sequences are SGHRS and YFSETQ. Trimming removed 4 bases at V and 5 bases at J, with 10 bases between. CDR3 sequence: CASSRTVDQPQHF. CDR3 DNA: TGCGCCAGCAGCCGGACAGTCGATCAGCCCCAGCATTTT. Full variable domain (outside the CDR3, taken from reference TRBV5-1 and TRBJ1-5): KAGVTQTPRYLIKTRGQQVTLSCSPISGHRSVSWYQQTPGQGLQFLFEYFSETQRNKGNFPGRFSGRQFSNSRSEMNVSTLELGDSALYLCASSRTVDQPQHFGDGTRLSIL.

This clone was observed a few times. The gene calls are TRBV30 and TRBJ1-4; 8 bases agree with TRBD1. Germline V gene data show CDR1 as GTSNPN and CDR2 as SVGIG (reference sequence). The CDR3 contains 14 residues. V was pared by 2 bases and J by 6 bases, with 5 bases of the junction left unmatched. This CDR3 reads CAWSPGTGDEKLFF. The CDR3 region has the DNA TGTGCCTGGAGTCCCGGGACAGGAGATGAAAAACTGTTTTTT.